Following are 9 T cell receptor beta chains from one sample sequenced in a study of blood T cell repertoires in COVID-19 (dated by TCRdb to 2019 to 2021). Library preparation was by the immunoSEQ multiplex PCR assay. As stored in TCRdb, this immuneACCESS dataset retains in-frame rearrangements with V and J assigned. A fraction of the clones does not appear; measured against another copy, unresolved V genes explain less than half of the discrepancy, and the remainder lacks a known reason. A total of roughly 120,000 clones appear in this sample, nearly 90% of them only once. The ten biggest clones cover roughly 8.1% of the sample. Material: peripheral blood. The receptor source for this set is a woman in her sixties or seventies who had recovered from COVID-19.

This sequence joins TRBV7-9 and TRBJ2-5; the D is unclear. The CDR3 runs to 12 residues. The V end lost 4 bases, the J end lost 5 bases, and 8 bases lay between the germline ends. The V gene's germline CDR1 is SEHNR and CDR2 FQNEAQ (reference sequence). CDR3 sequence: CASSSLSETQYF. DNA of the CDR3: TGTGCCAGCAGCTCCCTATCGGAGACCCAGTACTTC.

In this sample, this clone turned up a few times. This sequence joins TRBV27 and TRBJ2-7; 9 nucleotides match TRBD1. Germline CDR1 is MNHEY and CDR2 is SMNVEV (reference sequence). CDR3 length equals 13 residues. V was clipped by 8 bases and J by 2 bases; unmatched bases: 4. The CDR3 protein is CASWTGAAYEQYF. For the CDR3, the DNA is TGTGCCAGCTGGACAGGGGCCGCCTACGAGCAGTACTTC.

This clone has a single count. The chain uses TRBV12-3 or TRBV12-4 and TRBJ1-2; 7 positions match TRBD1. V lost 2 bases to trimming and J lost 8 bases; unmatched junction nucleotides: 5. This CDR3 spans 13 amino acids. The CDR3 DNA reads TGTGCCAGCAGTTTAAACAGGGGCGTAGGCTACACCTTC. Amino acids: CASSLNRGVGYTF.

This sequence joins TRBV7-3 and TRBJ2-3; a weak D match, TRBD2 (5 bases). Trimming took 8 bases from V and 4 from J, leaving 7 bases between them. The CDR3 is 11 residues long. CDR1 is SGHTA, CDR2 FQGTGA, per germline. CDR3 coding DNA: TGTGCCAGCGCCGGGGCAGATACGCAGTATTTT. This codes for CASAGADTQYF.

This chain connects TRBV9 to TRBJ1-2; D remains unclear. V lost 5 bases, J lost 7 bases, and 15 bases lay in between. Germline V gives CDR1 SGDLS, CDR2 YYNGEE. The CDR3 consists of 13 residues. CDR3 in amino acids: CASRRLGEAGYTF. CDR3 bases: TGTGCCAGCAGACGCCTTGGAGAGGCTGGCTACACCTTC.

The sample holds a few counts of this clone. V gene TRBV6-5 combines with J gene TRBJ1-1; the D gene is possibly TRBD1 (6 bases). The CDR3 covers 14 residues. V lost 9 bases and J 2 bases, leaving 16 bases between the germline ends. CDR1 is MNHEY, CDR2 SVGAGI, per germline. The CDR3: CASRTAPGNTEAFF. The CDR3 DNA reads TGTGCCAGTCGGACAGCCCCGGGAAACACTGAAGCTTTCTTT.

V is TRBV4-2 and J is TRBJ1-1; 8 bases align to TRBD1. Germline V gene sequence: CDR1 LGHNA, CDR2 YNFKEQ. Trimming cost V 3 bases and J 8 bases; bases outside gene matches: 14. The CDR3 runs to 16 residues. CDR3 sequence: CASSQYSTGAAVEAFF. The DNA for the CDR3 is TGTGCCAGCAGCCAGTACTCGACAGGGGCGGCCGTGGAAGCTTTCTTT.

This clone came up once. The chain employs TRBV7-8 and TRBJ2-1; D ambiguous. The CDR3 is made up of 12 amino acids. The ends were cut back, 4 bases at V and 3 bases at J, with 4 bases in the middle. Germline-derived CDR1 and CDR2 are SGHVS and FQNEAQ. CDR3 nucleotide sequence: TGTGCCAGCAGCTCATTCTACAATGAGCAGTTCTTC. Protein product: CASSSFYNEQFF.

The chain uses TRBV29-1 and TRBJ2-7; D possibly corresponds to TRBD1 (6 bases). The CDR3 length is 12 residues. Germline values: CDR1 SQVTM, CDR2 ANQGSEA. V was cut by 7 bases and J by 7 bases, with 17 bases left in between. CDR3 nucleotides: TGCAGCGCGGGGAAGGGGGTGAGGGAGCAGTACTTC. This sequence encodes CSAGKGVREQYF.